Listed below are T cell receptor beta chains from one sample, sequenced in a study of T cells in Graves' hyperthyroidism and ophthalmopathy. A single record per CDR3 protein comes from TCRdb applying MiXCR to the multiplex PCR reads. Found here are roughly 700,000 distinct CDR3 sequences, about 14% of them singletons; the top ten hold 10% to 13%. Material: blood. These receptor sequences come from a woman younger than 30 with Graves' hyperthyroidism. CDR3s include the opening cysteine and the closing phenylalanine or tryptophan.

TRBV2	TRBJ2-7	CASRPQGTGTEQYF
TRBV14	TRBJ2-1	CASSHSNYNEQFF
TRBV12-3/TRBV12-4	TRBJ1-2	CASSFARWTYGYTF
TRBV6-1	TRBJ1-6	CASIEESSYNSPLHF
TRBV28	TRBJ2-5	CASSWGTGKKETQYF
TRBV27	TRBJ2-1	CASSAPTSGRGEQFF
TRBV19	TRBJ2-5	CASSNSGLAGGGETQYF
TRBV2	TRBJ1-4	CASNQGNEKLFF
TRBV20-1	TRBJ2-1	CSAPAGNEQFF
TRBV27	TRBJ1-1	CASSLYWETGDDTEAFF
TRBV6-2/TRBV6-3	TRBJ2-7	CASSQTGGRGDEQYF
TRBV15	TRBJ1-1	CATSRGEGGGTEAFF
TRBV10-3	TRBJ2-7	CAISPGPYEQYF
TRBV4-1	TRBJ1-1	CASMSTRVNTEAFF
TRBV19	TRBJ1-4	CASSISWGAGRSEKLFF
TRBV7-8	TRBJ2-3	CASSHLRGTDTQYF
TRBV12-3/TRBV12-4	TRBJ2-1	CASRYSSSYNEQFF
TRBV28	TRBJ2-7	CAIAALRTYEQYF
TRBV6-1	TRBJ2-7	CAASTAGNLVSYEQYF
TRBV24-1	TRBJ2-1	CATSGLAGDNEQFF
TRBV12-5	TRBJ2-5	CASGPGLAGIETQYF
TRBV7-9	TRBJ2-7	CASSLSARGEQYF
TRBV19	TRBJ2-1	CASSIFQGNEQFF
TRBV14	TRBJ2-7	CASSQEIDSYEQYF
TRBV19	TRBJ1-1	CASLTGGSTEAFF
TRBV15	TRBJ1-5	CATSSRRLYNQPQHF
TRBV18	TRBJ2-1	CASSPLSLGGASSYNEQFF